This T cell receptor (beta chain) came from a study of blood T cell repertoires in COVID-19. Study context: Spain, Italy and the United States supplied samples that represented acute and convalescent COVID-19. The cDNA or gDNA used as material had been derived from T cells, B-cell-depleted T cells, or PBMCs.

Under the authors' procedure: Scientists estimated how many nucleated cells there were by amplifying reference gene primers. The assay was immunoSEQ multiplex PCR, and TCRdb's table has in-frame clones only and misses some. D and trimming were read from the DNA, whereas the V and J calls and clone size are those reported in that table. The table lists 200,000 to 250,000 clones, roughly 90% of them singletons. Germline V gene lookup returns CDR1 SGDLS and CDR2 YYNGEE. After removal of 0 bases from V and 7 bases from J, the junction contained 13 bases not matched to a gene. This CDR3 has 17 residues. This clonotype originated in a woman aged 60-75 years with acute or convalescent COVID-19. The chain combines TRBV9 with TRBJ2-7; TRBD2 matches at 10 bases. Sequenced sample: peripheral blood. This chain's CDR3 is CASSVGGSGRADREQYF. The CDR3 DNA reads TGTGCCAGCAGCGTAGGAGGGAGCGGGAGGGCCGATCGGGAGCAGTACTTC.